The rows below give T cell receptor beta chains drawn from one sample of a study of cytomegalovirus exposure and HLA in healthy donors. Produced via immunoSEQ multiplex PCR; TCRdb's table is partial and in-frame only. Among 140,000 to 150,000 clones, about 75% were seen once, and the ten largest hold about 6.5%. The sequenced material came from PBMCs. The source of these receptors is a man younger than 45 in good health and CMV-seronegative. Each CDR3 is given with its conserved first and last residue. The D gene is left open where the match is weak. Rows give clone size only sometimes, using once, few, many, or a class for an expanded clone.

clone_size d_call j_call v_call cdr3_nt cdr3_aa
NA NA TRBJ2-1 TRBV27 TGTGCCAGCAGTTTAGCGGGATCCTACTCCTACAATGAGCAGTTCTTC CASSLAGSYSYNEQFF
NA TRBD1 TRBJ1-2 TRBV6-1 TGTGCCAGCAGGATAACAGGGGGGAATGGCTACACCTTC CASRITGGNGYTF
once NA TRBJ2-7 TRBV5-1 TGCGCCAGCAGGATTACAGATACCTACGAGCAGTACTTC CASRITDTYEQYF
NA NA TRBJ1-1 TRBV4-2 TGTGCCAGCAGCCAAGTGCTAGGGGCCGCGAACACTGAAGCTTTCTTT CASSQVLGAANTEAFF
NA TRBD1 TRBJ1-2 TRBV6-1 TGTGCCAGCAGTGCGGGACAGGAGTTAGGCTACACCTTC CASSAGQELGYTF
NA NA TRBJ1-6 TRBV30 TGTGCCTGGAGCCCCGGGACTGCCCGTACCTATAATTCACCCCTCCACTTT CAWSPGTARTYNSPLHF
NA TRBD2 TRBJ2-2 TRBV27 TGTGCCAGCAGTTTGAGTGGCGGGGGGGCGGTTGGGAACACCGGGGAGCTGTTTTTT CASSLSGGGAVGNTGELFF
once NA TRBJ2-3 TRBV7-2 TGTGCCAGCAGCTTAGTTGGGACATCCACTAGCACAGATACGCAGTATTTT CASSLVGTSTSTDTQYF
NA NA TRBJ2-7 TRBV28 TGTGCCAGCAGTTTTATCTACGAGCAGTACTTC CASSFIYEQYF
once TRBD1 TRBJ1-2 TRBV7-6 TGTGCCAGCAGCTTAGGAAAGGGGGGACAGGACAGATATGGCTACACCTTC CASSLGKGGQDRYGYTF
few TRBD1 TRBJ1-5 TRBV15 TGTGCCACCGAAATAAGGGGGCAGGGGGAATGGCAGCCCCAGCATTTT CATEIRGQGEWQPQHF
NA NA TRBJ2-1 TRBV19 TGTGCCAGTAGAGGAGGGGTGAACAATGAGCAGTTCTTC CASRGGVNNEQFF
few TRBD1 TRBJ2-3 TRBV29-1 TGCAGCGTCACCTACGCCGGGACAGGGTTTACAGATACGCAGTATTTT CSVTYAGTGFTDTQYF
NA NA TRBJ1-1 TRBV6-5 TGTGCCAGCAGGGAGGGTGAGATGAACACTGAAGCTTTCTTT CASREGEMNTEAFF
once NA TRBJ1-4 TRBV29-1 TGCAGCGTAGACGTACAGGGTTCAAGAGAAAAACTGTTTTTT CSVDVQGSREKLFF
NA TRBD1 TRBJ1-4 TRBV7-2 TGTGCCAGCAGCACCACAGGGGGAAAACTGTTTTTT CASSTTGGKLFF
medium-sized NA TRBJ1-1 TRBV5-1 TGCGCCAGCAGCTTCCAGACAGGCCTGAACACTGAAGCTTTCTTT CASSFQTGLNTEAFF
once TRBD1 TRBJ2-3 TRBV6-6 TGTGCCAGCAGCCCTCCGACAGGGGGCGATTCAGATACGCAGTATTTT CASSPPTGGDSDTQYF
NA TRBD1 TRBJ2-2 TRBV10-1 TGCGCCAGCAGTGAGACAGGGGCCGGGGAGCTGTTTTTT CASSETGAGELFF
NA NA TRBJ1-2 TRBV9 TGTGCCAGCGCTGAGGGGGGGCGAGATGGCTACACCTTC CASAEGGRDGYTF
NA TRBD1 TRBJ2-3 TRBV19 TGTGCCAGTAGTATCTTTCAGGGGGCGGCAGATACGCAGTATTTT CASSIFQGAADTQYF